This entry lists 31 T cell receptor beta chains sequenced from one sample in a study of blood T cell repertoires in COVID-19 (TCRdb year 2020). Libraries were prepared through the immunoSEQ multiplex PCR assay. In its TCRdb copy, this immuneACCESS table keeps in-frame sequences only and misses some clones. Where compared with another copy, unresolved V genes explain less than half of these, and the others have no known cause. In this sample the table shows more than 250,000 clones, around 87% of which occur a single time. The biggest ten clones account for 1% of the sample. Specimen: peripheral blood. The receptors come from a man aged 50 to 59 with active or convalescent COVID-19.

The chain joins TRBV2 to TRBJ2-5; D is unclear. The germline CDR1 and CDR2 sequences are SNHLY and FYNNEI. Trimming pared 2 bases from V and 5 bases from J, leaving 6 bases between. The CDR3 totals 12 residues. Here the CDR3 DNA reads TGTGCCAGCAGTGAATACGGGGAGACCCAGTACTTC. Protein sequence: CASSEYGETQYF.

The rearrangement links TRBV15 to TRBJ1-1; 7 nucleotides agree with TRBD1. Germline-derived CDR1 and CDR2 are LNHNV and YYDKDF (reference sequence). This CDR3 is built from 15 residues. After removal of 0 bases from V and 4 bases from J, the junction contained 5 bases not matched to a gene. The CDR3 sequence: CATSRDRGQGTEAFF. CDR3 DNA sequence: TGTGCCACCAGCAGAGATAGGGGGCAGGGCACTGAAGCTTTCTTT.

The J gene is TRBJ2-4, the V gene TRBV5-6, with 8 positions matching TRBD1. The germline V gene encodes CDR1 SGHDT and CDR2 YYEEEE. Trimming took 4 bases from V and 6 from J; bases not matched to a gene: 6. The length of the CDR3 is 14 residues. The CDR3 bases are TGTGCCAGCAGCAACAGGGGGTTGGGAAACATTCAGTACTTC. It yields the protein CASSNRGLGNIQYF.

This clone was picked up one time. The chain uses TRBV7-3 and TRBJ2-1; possibly TRBD2 for D (5 bases). The V gene's germline CDR1 is SGHTA and CDR2 FQGTGA. V was pared by 4 bases and J by 0 bases, with 19 bases between. CDR3 length equals 18 residues. The CDR3 region has the DNA TGTGCCAGCAGCTCCTCCGGAGGTGGTCCGAGCTCCTACAATGAGCAGTTCTTC. Translation gives CASSSSGGGPSSYNEQFF. Full variable domain (rest looked up from reference TRBV7-3 and TRBJ2-1): GAGVSQTPSNKVTEKGKYVELRCDPISGHTALYWYRQSLGQGPEFLIYFQGTGAADDSGLPNDRFFAVRPEGSVSTLKIQRTERGDSAVYLCASSSSGGGPSSYNEQFFGPGTRLTVL.

This clone has more than one count but fewer than ten. The chain has TRBV7-2 and TRBJ2-7, with D hard to call. Germline V lookup: CDR1 SGHTA, CDR2 FQGNSA. Trimming pared 2 bases from V and 5 bases from J, leaving 10 bases between. The CDR3 runs 13 residues. In DNA form, the CDR3 reads TGTGCCAGCAGCTTATCGTTTAGCAACGAGCAGTACTTC. Encoded protein: CASSLSFSNEQYF.

The chain uses TRBV7-3 and TRBJ1-1, with 7 bases fitting TRBD1. The CDR3 has 15 residues. CDR1 SGHTA and CDR2 FQGTGA come from the germline V gene. With 7 bases clipped from V and 7 bases from J, the junction kept 15 bases outside the gene matches. The CDR3 DNA reads as TGTGCCAGCACCTTCGGACAGGCGCCTATATTTGAAGCTTTCTTT. Amino acids: CASTFGQAPIFEAFF.

CDR3 residues: CASSSGGDEQYF. DNA of the CDR3: TGTGCCAGCAGCTCGGGGGGTGACGAGCAGTACTTC. The chain combines TRBV7-3 with TRBJ2-7; 7 bases align to TRBD2. Germline CDR1 SGHTA, CDR2 FQGTGA. The CDR3 spans 12 residues. The J segment lost 5 bases and the V segment lost 4 bases, leaving 2 bases of the junction unmatched.

CDR3 coding DNA: TGTGCCAGTAGTATGACAGGGGCTTCCTACGAGCAGTACTTC. Translating gives CASSMTGASYEQYF. The chain combines TRBV19 with TRBJ2-7; 8 nucleotides agree with TRBD1. This CDR3 has 14 residues. J gave up 1 base and V 3 bases, and 2 bases lay outside the gene matches. The germline V gene encodes CDR1 LNHDA and CDR2 SQIVND (reference sequence).

In its sample, this clone was seen once. The genes are TRBV15 and TRBJ1-5, with 9 bases identical to TRBD1. Germline V gene data show CDR1 as LNHNV and CDR2 as YYDKDF (reference sequence). The CDR3 covers 14 residues. V shed 3 bases, J shed 5 bases, and the junction held 2 bases outside the gene matches. The CDR3 DNA reads TGTGCCACCAGCAGTGGACAGGGGTATCAGCCCCAGCATTTT. This encodes CATSSGQGYQPQHF. The whole variable domain, filled in from reference TRBV15 and TRBJ1-5, reads DAMVIQNPRYQVTQFGKPVTLSCSQTLNHNVMYWYQQKSSQAPKLLFHYYDKDFNNEADTPDNFQSRRPNTSFCFLDIRSPGLGDTAMYLCATSSGQGYQPQHFGDGTRLSIL.

The V call is TRBV5-6, the J call TRBJ2-5; D perhaps matches TRBD2 (7 bases). Trimming stripped 2 bases from V and 9 bases from J, with 23 bases between. Per the germline V gene, CDR1 is SGHDT and CDR2 is YYEEEE. This CDR3 is built from 16 residues. CDR3 in DNA: TGTGCCAGCAGCTTAGACGGGGGGCGCCTAGGGGGGGCCCAGTACTTC. Translated, it gives CASSLDGGRLGGAQYF. Looking up the rest from reference TRBV5-6 and TRBJ2-5 gives the full variable domain: DAGVTQSPTHLIKTRGQQVTLRCSPKSGHDTVSWYQQALGQGPQFIFQYYEEEERQRGNFPDRFSGHQFPNYSSELNVNALLLGDSALYLCASSLDGGRLGGAQYFGPGTRLLVL.

V and J are TRBV18 and TRBJ1-5; 8 nucleotides line up with TRBD1. Germline CDR1 KGHSH, CDR2 LQKENI. V lost 1 base and J lost 3; bases outside the gene matches: 14. The CDR3 extends over 19 amino acids. The CDR3: CASSPRVLGQGTYNQPQHF. CDR3 in DNA: TGTGCCAGCTCACCACGAGTCCTCGGACAGGGAACTTACAATCAGCCCCAGCATTTT.

This chain uses TRBV2 with TRBJ2-1; 11 positions agree with TRBD2. Trimming at V came to 6 bases and at J to 9 bases, leaving 10 bases not matched to a gene. The CDR3 runs 15 residues. In germline, CDR1 is SNHLY, CDR2 FYNNEI. In DNA, the CDR3 is TGTGCCAGCAGGATAGCGGGAGGGCCGTTTAGTGAGCAGTTCTTC. This translates into CASRIAGGPFSEQFF.

The CDR3 region is CASSLSAALGNTEAFF. Here the CDR3 DNA reads TGCGCCAGCAGCTTGAGCGCAGCCCTAGGTAACACTGAAGCTTTCTTT. The V and J genes are TRBV5-1 and TRBJ1-1; the D is unclear. Trimming pared 1 base from V and 2 bases from J, leaving 15 bases between. Germline CDR1 reads SGHRS; CDR2 reads YFSETQ. There are 16 residues in the CDR3.

The J gene is TRBJ1-4, the V gene TRBV5-1; 7 bases agree with TRBD1. Germline V gives CDR1 SGHRS, CDR2 YFSETQ. The CDR3 runs 14 residues. J lost 10 bases, V lost 0 bases, and 6 bases had no gene match. CDR3 DNA sequence: TGCGCCAGCAGCTTGGGACAGGCAGGGGGAAAACTGTTTTTT. This translates into CASSLGQAGGKLFF.

The V and J genes are TRBV27 and TRBJ2-1; D possibly corresponds to TRBD2 (6 bases). V was shortened by 5 bases and J by 1 base, with 15 bases between the two germline ends. The CDR3 contains 16 residues. CDR1 and CDR2 (germline): MNHEY, SMNVEV (reference sequence). The CDR3 sequence: CASSSPRESSYNEQFF. CDR3 in DNA: TGTGCCAGCAGTAGTCCCCGGGAGTCTTCCTACAATGAGCAGTTCTTC.

The chain carries TRBV2 and TRBJ1-1; TRBD1 matches 7 bases. Trimming at V came to 4 bases and at J to 1 base, leaving 6 bases not matched to a gene. CDR1 and CDR2 from the germline V gene are SNHLY and FYNNEI. The CDR3 totals 15 residues. The DNA for the CDR3 is TGTGCCAGCAGTGCCCAGGGGACAGAGAACACTGAAGCTTTCTTT. This sequence encodes CASSAQGTENTEAFF.

The V gene is TRBV2, the J gene TRBJ1-2, with 11 nucleotides matching TRBD1. The CDR3 contains 16 residues. Unmatched junction bases numbered 4, after V lost 1 base and J lost 3 bases. In germline, CDR1 is SNHLY, CDR2 FYNNEI. CDR3 in amino acids: CASSEGTGGAHYGYTF. CDR3 DNA sequence: TGTGCCAGCAGTGAAGGGACAGGGGGCGCTCACTATGGCTACACCTTC.

The chain is built from TRBV2 and TRBJ2-7, with 9 bases that match TRBD1. The CDR3 extends over 14 amino acids. Germline V gene lookup returns CDR1 SNHLY and CDR2 FYNNEI. After removal of 5 bases from V and 11 bases from J, the junction contained 13 bases not matched to a gene. CDR3 nucleotide sequence: TGTGCCAGCAGTATGGGGACAGGGCACCAATTGGAGTACTTC. Its translation: CASSMGTGHQLEYF.

The CDR3 spells CASSPSTNQPQHF. The CDR3, as DNA: TGTGCCAGCAGCCCCAGTACCAATCAGCCCCAGCATTTT. The J gene is TRBJ1-5, the V gene TRBV7-2; the D is unclear. Trimming cost V 5 bases and J 3 bases, with 8 bases left between them. The CDR3 is made up of 13 amino acids. CDR1 and CDR2 (germline): SGHTA, FQGNSA.

On this clone: Other DNA sequences of this sample code for an identical CDR3. V usage is TRBV18 and J usage is TRBJ1-1; unclear D gene. The germline gives CDR1 KGHSH, CDR2 LQKENI. V dropped 3 bases and J dropped 0 bases, with 5 bases sitting between them. This CDR3 is built from 13 residues. DNA for the CDR3: TGTGCCAGCTCACCGGGCCTGAACACTGAAGCTTTCTTT. It translates to CASSPGLNTEAFF.

This chain joins TRBV18 and TRBJ2-1; 10 positions match TRBD2. The CDR3 loop spans 16 amino acids. Germline CDR1 reads KGHSH; CDR2 reads LQKENI. V was pared by 6 bases and J by 5 bases, with 10 bases of the junction left unmatched. CDR3 region: CASSPRLAGEHNEQFF. CDR3 sequence (DNA): TGTGCCAGCTCCCCTAGGCTAGCGGGAGAGCACAATGAGCAGTTCTTC.

The chain couples TRBV6-5 to TRBJ2-3; the D gene is possibly TRBD1 (5 bases). Between the trimmed V and J ends, which lost 4 bases and 5 bases, there was a span of 16 bases. Per the germline V gene, CDR1 is MNHEY and CDR2 is SVGAGI. The CDR3 covers 15 residues. CDR3 sequence (DNA): TGTGCCAGCAGTTCGGCTGGGGCCGGAAAAGATACGCAGTATTTT. It specifies CASSSAGAGKDTQYF.

The CDR3: CASSSDTRASGNTIYF. The DNA for the CDR3 is TGTGCCAGCAGCTCCGACACGAGAGCCTCCGGAAACACCATATATTTT. The chain employs TRBV5-4 and TRBJ1-3, with D uncertain. Germline V CDR1 and CDR2: SGHNT, YYREEE (reference sequence). V gave up 3 bases and J gave up 4 bases, with 17 bases separating them. This CDR3 is 16 amino acids long.

The V gene is TRBV6-5, the J gene TRBJ1-2; TRBD1 matches at 7 bases. Germline V CDR1 and CDR2: MNHEY, SVGAGI. Losses at the gene ends were 6 bases for V and 4 bases for J; bases not matched to a gene: 5. The CDR3 sequence is 13 residues long. DNA for the CDR3: TGTGCCAGCAGCGTAACAGGGGTCTATGGCTACACCTTC. Translated, it gives CASSVTGVYGYTF.

This clone was observed a few times. This chain links TRBV5-1 with TRBJ1-1, with 7 bases aligning to TRBD1. The CDR3 has 17 residues. The V gene end was trimmed by 0 bases and the J gene end by 4 bases; junction bases not matched to a gene: 12. Per the germline V gene, CDR1 is SGHRS and CDR2 is YFSETQ. As DNA, the CDR3 is TGCGCCAGCAGCTTGGGACAGGGATTCGCAGAGGGCACTGAAGCTTTCTTT. Protein: CASSLGQGFAEGTEAFF. The full variable domain, in which reference TRBV5-1 and TRBJ1-1 provide the parts outside the CDR3, is KAGVTQTPRYLIKTRGQQVTLSCSPISGHRSVSWYQQTPGQGLQFLFEYFSETQRNKGNFPGRFSGRQFSNSRSEMNVSTLELGDSALYLCASSLGQGFAEGTEAFFGQGTRLTVV.

This rearrangement joins TRBV11-2 to TRBJ2-7; tentative D call: TRBD2 (6 bases). The CDR3 consists of 14 residues. With 3 bases removed from V and 2 bases from J, the gap between germline ends came to 11 bases. Germline CDR1 and CDR2: SGHAT and FQNNGV. The CDR3: CASSFRLGTYEQYF. In DNA, the CDR3 is TGTGCCAGCAGCTTCCGACTAGGAACCTACGAGCAGTACTTC.

CDR3: CASSFVTGEYSPLHF. Here the CDR3 DNA reads TGTGCCAGCAGCTTTGTGACAGGGGAGTATTCACCCCTCCACTTT. V is TRBV7-9 and J is TRBJ1-6; 8 positions match TRBD1. Germline assignment: CDR1 SEHNR and CDR2 FQNEAQ (reference sequence). J gave up 8 bases and V 3 bases, and 6 bases lay outside the gene matches. This CDR3 has 15 amino acids.

The CDR3 loop reads CATSEGGRPQHF. The CDR3 region has the DNA TGTGCCACCAGTGAGGGAGGGAGGCCCCAGCATTTT. This sequence joins TRBV24-1 and TRBJ1-5; D is unclear. The germline V gene has CDR1 KGHDR and CDR2 SFDVKD. The V and J ends lost 4 bases and 9 bases respectively, with 9 bases between them. The CDR3 covers 12 residues.

V and J are TRBV9 and TRBJ2-7, with 10 bases matching TRBD1. With 4 bases clipped from V and 0 bases from J, the junction kept 7 bases outside the gene matches. There are 16 residues in the CDR3. Germline V CDR1 and CDR2: SGDLS, YYNGEE. CDR3 coding DNA: TGTGCCAGCAGCCATTCGACAGGGGGCCTCTCCTACGAGCAGTACTTC. Protein product: CASSHSTGGLSYEQYF.

The genes are TRBV7-2 and TRBJ2-3, with D unresolved. CDR3 length equals 14 residues. Between the trimmed V and J ends, which lost 0 bases and 6 bases, there was a span of 10 bases. CDR1 and CDR2 (germline): SGHTA, FQGNSA. The CDR3 nucleotides are TGTGCCAGCAGCTTAGCCGCAGGTGCTGATACGCAGTATTTT. It codes for CASSLAAGADTQYF.

This chain links TRBV6-6 with TRBJ1-1, with D tentatively TRBD1 (5 bases). CDR1 and CDR2 (germline): MNHNY, SVGAGI (reference sequence). The CDR3 has 14 amino acids. Trimming removed 7 bases at V and 6 bases at J, with 18 bases between. This CDR3 is CASTVQGVSAEAFF. CDR3 nucleotide sequence: TGTGCCAGCACAGTCCAAGGGGTATCCGCTGAAGCTTTCTTT.